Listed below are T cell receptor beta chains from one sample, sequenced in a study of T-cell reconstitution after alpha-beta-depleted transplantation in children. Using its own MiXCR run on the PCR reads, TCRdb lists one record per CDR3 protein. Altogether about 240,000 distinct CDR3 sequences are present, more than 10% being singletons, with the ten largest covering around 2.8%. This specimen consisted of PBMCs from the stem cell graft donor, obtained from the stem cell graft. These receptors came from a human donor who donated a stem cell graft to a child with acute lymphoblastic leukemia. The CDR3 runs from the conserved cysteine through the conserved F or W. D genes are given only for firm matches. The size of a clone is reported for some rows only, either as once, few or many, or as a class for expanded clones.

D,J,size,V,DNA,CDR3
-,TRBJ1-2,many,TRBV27,TGTGCCAGCAGTTTATATGGCTCTAACTATGGCTACACCTTC,CASSLYGSNYGYTF
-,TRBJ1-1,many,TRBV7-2,TGTGCCAGCAGCCCTGGAGGAGCGGGGAGCACTGAAGCTTTCTTT,CASSPGGAGSTEAFF
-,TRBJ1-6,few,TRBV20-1,TGCAGTGCTGCTTGGGAGCGGGTGGGTTCACCCCTCCACTTT,CSAAWERVGSPLHF
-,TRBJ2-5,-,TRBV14,TGTGCCAGCAGCCAAGATGTTAGCCGGGCGTATGAGACCCAGTACTTC,CASSQDVSRAYETQYF
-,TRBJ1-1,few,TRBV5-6,TGTGCCAGCAGCTTTGCCGGTAGGCGCATGAACACTGAAGCTTTCTTT,CASSFAGRRMNTEAFF
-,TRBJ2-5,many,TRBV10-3,TGTGCCATCAGTGAAGTATTGGGATTACAAGAGACCCAGTACTTC,CAISEVLGLQETQYF
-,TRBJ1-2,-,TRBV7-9,TGTGCCAGCAGCTCAAATCCAGAGAACTATGGCTACACCTTC,CASSSNPENYGYTF
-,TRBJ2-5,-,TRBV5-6,TGTGCCAGCAGCCGATACCGTGGACAGCTTCAAGAGACCCAGTACTTC,CASSRYRGQLQETQYF
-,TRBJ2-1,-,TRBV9,TGTGCCAGCAGCGCCCGGTCCGGGGGCTCCTACAATGAGCAGTTCTTC,CASSARSGGSYNEQFF
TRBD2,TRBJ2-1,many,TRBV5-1,TGCGCCAGCAGCTTGGAGGGAGGGCACTCCTACAATGAGCAGTTCTTC,CASSLEGGHSYNEQFF
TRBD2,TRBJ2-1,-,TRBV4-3,TGCGCCAGCAGCCTAGTGGTAGCGGGGGACAATGAGCAGTTCTTC,CASSLVVAGDNEQFF
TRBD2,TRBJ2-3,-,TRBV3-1,TGTGCCAGCAGCCAACAGACTAGCGGGAAGGGAAATACGCAGTATTTT,CASSQQTSGKGNTQYF
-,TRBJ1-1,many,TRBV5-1,TGCGCCAGCAGCTTGACCGGGGGGTACACTGAAGCTTTCTTT,CASSLTGGYTEAFF
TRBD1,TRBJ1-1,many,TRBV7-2,TGTGCCAGCAGCCATATCCTAGGGACAGGGAACACTGAAGCTTTCTTT,CASSHILGTGNTEAFF
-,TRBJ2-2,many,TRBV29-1,TGCAGCGTTGATATAGGTGGAACCGGGGAGCTGTTTTTT,CSVDIGGTGELFF
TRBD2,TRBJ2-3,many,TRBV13,TGTGCCAGCAGCTCCCGCCGGGGGGAGGCAGATACGCAGTATTTT,CASSSRRGEADTQYF
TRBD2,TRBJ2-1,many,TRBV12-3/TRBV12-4,TGTGCCACCCGGGGGGAAAACTACAATGAGCAGTTCTTC,CATRGENYNEQFF
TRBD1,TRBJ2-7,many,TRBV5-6,TGTGCCAGCAGCGCTGTACCGGGACAGGCCTACGAGCAGTACTTC,CASSAVPGQAYEQYF
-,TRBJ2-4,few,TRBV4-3,TGCGCCAGCAGCCCCCCGGGGGATTCGAACATTCAGTACTTC,CASSPPGDSNIQYF
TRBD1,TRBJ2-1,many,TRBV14,TGTGCCAGCAGTACGAGGGACAGGGGAAGGTTCGATGAGCAGTTCTTC,CASSTRDRGRFDEQFF
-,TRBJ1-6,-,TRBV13,TGTGCCAGCAGCTTATTGGATTCACCCCTCCACTTT,CASSLLDSPLHF
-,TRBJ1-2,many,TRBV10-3,TGTGCCATCAGTGAGGGTAGTTACGGCTACACCTTC,CAISEGSYGYTF
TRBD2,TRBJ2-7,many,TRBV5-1,TGCGCCAGCAGCTTCGGGGGGAGCTCCTACGAGCAGTACTTC,CASSFGGSSYEQYF
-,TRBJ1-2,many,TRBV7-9,TGTGCCAGCAGCCCCGGGCTGGAACCGCGGGGCTACACCTTC,CASSPGLEPRGYTF
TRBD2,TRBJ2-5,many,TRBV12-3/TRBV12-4,TGTGCCAGCACCATGGGAGGGACGTACCAAGAGACCCAGTACTTC,CASTMGGTYQETQYF
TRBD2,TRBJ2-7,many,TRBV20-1,TGCAGTGCTAGTACCCTTCCATCAGCGGGGGGAGGCTACGAGCAGTACTTC,CSASTLPSAGGGYEQYF
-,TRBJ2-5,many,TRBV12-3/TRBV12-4,TGTGCCAGCAGTTTGGACAGCCTCCAGTACTTC,CASSLDSLQYF
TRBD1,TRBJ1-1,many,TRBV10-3,TGTGCCATCCTGCCAGGGGGGGTGAACACTGAAGCTTTCTTT,CAILPGGVNTEAFF
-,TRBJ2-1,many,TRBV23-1,TGCGCCATCCCGATGGTGGGGCGAAATGAGCAGTTCTTC,CAIPMVGRNEQFF
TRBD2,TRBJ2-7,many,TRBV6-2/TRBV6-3,TGTGCCAGCCGGAGGGACCGGGGGGTTGACGAGCAGTACTTC,CASRRDRGVDEQYF
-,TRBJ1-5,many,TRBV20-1,TGCAGTGCTAGGAGAACGGAGTCCGGGGTGAGCGATCAGCCCCAGCATTTT,CSARRTESGVSDQPQHF
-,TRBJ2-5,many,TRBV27,TGTGCCAGCAGTCCCTGGACCTTAATGGAGACCCAGTACTTC,CASSPWTLMETQYF
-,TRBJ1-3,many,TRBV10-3,TGTGCCATCAGTGAGTCAAGCCCCTCTGGAAACACCATATATTTT,CAISESSPSGNTIYF
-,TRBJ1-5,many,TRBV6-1,TGTGCCATCATGGACAGCCTATATAGCAATCAGCCCCAGCATTTT,CAIMDSLYSNQPQHF
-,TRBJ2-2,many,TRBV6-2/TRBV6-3,TGTGCCAGCAGTTCCTACAGGGTCACCGGGGAGCTGTTTTTT,CASSSYRVTGELFF
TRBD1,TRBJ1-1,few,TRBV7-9,TGTGCCAGCAGCTTGGGACAGGGGGGGGAAGCTTTCTTT,CASSLGQGGEAFF
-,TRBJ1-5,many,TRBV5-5,TGTGCCAGCAGTCTCAGGGACGGGGCAAATCAGCCCCAGCATTTT,CASSLRDGANQPQHF
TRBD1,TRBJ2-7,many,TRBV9,TGTGCCAGCAGCTTTAGACAGGGGGCAACCTACGAGCAGTACTTC,CASSFRQGATYEQYF
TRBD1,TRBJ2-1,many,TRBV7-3,TGTGCCAGCAGCTTAACGGGTTTAGGGACAGGGGCTTTGCATGAGCAGTTCTTC,CASSLTGLGTGALHEQFF
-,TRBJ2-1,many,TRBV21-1,TGTGCCAGCAGTCCCGGGACTAGCGGGACTTACAATGAGCAGTTCTTC,CASSPGTSGTYNEQFF
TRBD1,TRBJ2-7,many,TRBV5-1,TGCGCCAGCAGCTTGGAAGGGACAGGGTCAACCTACGAGCAGTACTTC,CASSLEGTGSTYEQYF
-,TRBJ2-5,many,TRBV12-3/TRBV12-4,TGTGCCAGCAGTTTAGGATCAGGCAGGGAAGAGACCCAGTACTTC,CASSLGSGREETQYF
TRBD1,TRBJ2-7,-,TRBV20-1,TGCAGTGTATTTACAGGGGGCTCCTACGAGCAGTACTTC,CSVFTGGSYEQYF
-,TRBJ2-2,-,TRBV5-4,TGTGCCAGCAGGCAGGCTAGCACCGGGGAGCTGTTTTTT,CASRQASTGELFF
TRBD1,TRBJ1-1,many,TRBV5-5,TGTGCCAGCAGCTCGGGACAGGGGAGCACTGAAGCTTTCTTT,CASSSGQGSTEAFF
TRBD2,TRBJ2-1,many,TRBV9,TGTGCCAGCAGCCCGGGGACTAGCTACATCTACAATGAGCAGTTCTTC,CASSPGTSYIYNEQFF
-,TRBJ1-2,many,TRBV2,TGTGCCAGCAGTGAAACGGGACGGAAATCCTATGGCTACACCTTC,CASSETGRKSYGYTF
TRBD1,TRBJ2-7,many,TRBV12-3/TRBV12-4,TGTGCCAGCAGCCCGAGGACAGGTAGCGAGCAGTACTTC,CASSPRTGSEQYF
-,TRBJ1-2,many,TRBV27,TGTGCCAGCAGTTTATCGGGGGCTAACTATGGCTACACCTTC,CASSLSGANYGYTF
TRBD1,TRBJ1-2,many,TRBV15,TGTGCCACCAGCGCCCGACAGGGCGTTCACTATGGCTACACCTTC,CATSARQGVHYGYTF
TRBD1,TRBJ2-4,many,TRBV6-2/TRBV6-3,TGTGCCAGCAGTCCCATTGGACAGGGGGCAGTAAACATTCAGTACTTC,CASSPIGQGAVNIQYF
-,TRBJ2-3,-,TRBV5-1,TGCGCCAGCAGCTGGCCGTCCGGATTAGGACCGAGTAGCACAGATACGCAGTATTTT,CASSWPSGLGPSSTDTQYF